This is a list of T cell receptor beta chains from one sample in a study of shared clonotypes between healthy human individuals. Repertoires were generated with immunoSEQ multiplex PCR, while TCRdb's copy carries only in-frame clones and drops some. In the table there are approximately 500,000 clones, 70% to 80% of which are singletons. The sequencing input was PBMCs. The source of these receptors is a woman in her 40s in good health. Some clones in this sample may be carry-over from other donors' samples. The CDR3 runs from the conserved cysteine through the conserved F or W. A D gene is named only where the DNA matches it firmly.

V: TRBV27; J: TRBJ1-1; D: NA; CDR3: CASNHWGGNTEAFF
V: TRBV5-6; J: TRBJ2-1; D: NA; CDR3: CASSLYGEQFF
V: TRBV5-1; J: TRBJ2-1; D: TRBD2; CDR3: CASSPSGSGADYNEQFF
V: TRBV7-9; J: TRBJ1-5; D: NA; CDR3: CASSLGADQPQHF
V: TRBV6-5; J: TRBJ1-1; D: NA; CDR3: CASRTSAATAFF
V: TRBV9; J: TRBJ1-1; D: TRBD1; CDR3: CASSAPGTGRTEAFF
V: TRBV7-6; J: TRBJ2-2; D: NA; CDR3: CASSLAANTGELFF
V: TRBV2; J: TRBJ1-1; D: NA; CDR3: CASSTQENTEAFF
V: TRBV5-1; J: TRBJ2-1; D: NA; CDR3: CASSLLAMSSYNEQFF
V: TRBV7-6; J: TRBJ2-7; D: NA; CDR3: CASSSTPWRAYEQYF
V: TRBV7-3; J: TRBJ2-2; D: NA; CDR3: CASTPRGTGELFF
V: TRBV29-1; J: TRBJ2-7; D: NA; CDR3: CSVGQLQGSVGEQYF
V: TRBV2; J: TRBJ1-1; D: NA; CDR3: CASSGGLNTEAFF
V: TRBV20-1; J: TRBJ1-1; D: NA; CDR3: CSAPMNTEAFF
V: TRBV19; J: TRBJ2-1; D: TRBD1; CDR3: CASSHQGTGDKEQFF
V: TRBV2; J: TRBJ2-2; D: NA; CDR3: CASSADSLPNTGELFF
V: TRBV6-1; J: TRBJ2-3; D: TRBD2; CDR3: CASSGLAGVDTQYF
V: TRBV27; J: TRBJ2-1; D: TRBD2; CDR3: CASGRWREGYNEQFF
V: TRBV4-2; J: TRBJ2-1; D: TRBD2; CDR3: CASSYRTSGRIGYNEQFF
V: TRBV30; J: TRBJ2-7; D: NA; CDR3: CAWSDRQFSKQYF
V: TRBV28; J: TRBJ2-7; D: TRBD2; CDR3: CASSFSSGSYEQYF
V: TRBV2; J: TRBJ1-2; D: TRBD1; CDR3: CASTKEGRGDYGYTF
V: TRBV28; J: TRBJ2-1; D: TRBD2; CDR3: CASSYARLAGVDEQFF
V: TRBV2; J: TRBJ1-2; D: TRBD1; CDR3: CASSVGTGHYGYTF
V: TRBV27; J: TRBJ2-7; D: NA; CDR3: CASSVRSQGGEQYF
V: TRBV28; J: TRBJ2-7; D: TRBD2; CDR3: CASSSLAGSSYEQYF
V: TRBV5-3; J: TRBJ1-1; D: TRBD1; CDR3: CARSLAIRGRGRTEAFF
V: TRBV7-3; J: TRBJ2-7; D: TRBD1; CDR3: CASSLTGEYEQYF
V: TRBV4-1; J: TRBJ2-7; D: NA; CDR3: CASSQSSDEPYEQYF
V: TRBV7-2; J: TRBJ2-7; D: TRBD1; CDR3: CASSLNGDSREQYF
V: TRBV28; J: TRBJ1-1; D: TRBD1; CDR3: CASSLGRGEMNTEAFF
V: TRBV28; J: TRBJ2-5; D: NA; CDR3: CASSFGAAALGTQYF
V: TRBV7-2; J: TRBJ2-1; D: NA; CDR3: CASSRRPVGSGALDEQFF
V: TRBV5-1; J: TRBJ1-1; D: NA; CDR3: CASSRGAANTEAFF
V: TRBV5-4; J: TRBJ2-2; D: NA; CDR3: CASSLDRNTGELFF
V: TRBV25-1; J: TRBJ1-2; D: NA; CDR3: CATKGDTHYGYTF
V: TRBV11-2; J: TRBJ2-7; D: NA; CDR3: CASSSMTGTALAPYEQYF
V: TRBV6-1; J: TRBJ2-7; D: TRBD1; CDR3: CASSEQTGEAYEQYF
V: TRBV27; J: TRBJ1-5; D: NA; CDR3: CASSARGGNQPQHF
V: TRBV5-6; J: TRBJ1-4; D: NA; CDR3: CASSYDSRNEKLFF
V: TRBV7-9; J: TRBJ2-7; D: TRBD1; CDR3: CASSSTGGGRNEQYF
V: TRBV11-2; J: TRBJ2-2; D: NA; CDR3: CASSLVFGSGTGELFF
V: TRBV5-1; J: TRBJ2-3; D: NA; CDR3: CASSPSQFTDTQYF
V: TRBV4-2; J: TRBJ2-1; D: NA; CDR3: CASSQDHRVNEQFF
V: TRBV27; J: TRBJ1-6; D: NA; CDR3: CASCRGKGVGNSPLHF
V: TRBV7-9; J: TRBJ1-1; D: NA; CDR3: CASSKETGSREAFF
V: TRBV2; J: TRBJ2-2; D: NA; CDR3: CASSGGAVNTGELFF